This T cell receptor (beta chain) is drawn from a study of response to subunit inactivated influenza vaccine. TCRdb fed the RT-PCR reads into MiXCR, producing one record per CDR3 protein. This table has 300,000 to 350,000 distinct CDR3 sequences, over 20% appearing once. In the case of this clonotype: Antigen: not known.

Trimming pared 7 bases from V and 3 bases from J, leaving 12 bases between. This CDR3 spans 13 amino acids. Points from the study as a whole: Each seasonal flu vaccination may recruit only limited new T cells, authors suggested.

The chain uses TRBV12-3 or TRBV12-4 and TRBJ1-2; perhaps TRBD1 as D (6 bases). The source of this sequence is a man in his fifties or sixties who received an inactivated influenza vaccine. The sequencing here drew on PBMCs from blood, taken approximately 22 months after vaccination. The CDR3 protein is CASTIPGDYGYTF. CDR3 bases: TGTGCCAGCACCATCCCAGGGGACTATGGCTACACCTTC.